The 27 T cell receptor beta chains reported below all come from one sample, sequenced in a study of shared clonotypes between healthy human individuals. The protocol was immunoSEQ multiplex PCR, while the TCRdb copy is restricted to in-frame clones and leaves out a portion. The repertoire has 190,000 or so clones, around 63% of them found once; the top ten carry 10%. Sequenced material: memory CD4+ T cells sorted from blood. Subset of the sample: CD45RA-negative fraction. Every receptor here comes from a young man in good health.

The chain couples TRBV6-6 to TRBJ2-7; weak D call: TRBD2 (5 bases). V was cut by 0 bases and J by 5 bases, with 5 bases left in between. The germline CDR1 and CDR2 sequences are MNHNY and SVGAGI (reference sequence). The CDR3 runs 12 residues. CDR3 sequence reads: CASSYSRDEQYF. CDR3 nucleotides: TGTGCCAGCAGTTACTCGCGGGACGAGCAGTACTTC.

This sequence joins TRBV14 and TRBJ2-1; 10 bases are shared with TRBD1. Unmatched junction bases numbered 6, after V lost 1 base and J lost 3 bases. CDR3 length: 17 amino acids. Germline V gene lookup returns CDR1 SGHDN and CDR2 FVKESK. The CDR3 reads CASSQASDRGYYNEQFF. In DNA, the CDR3 is TGTGCCAGCAGCCAAGCCTCGGACAGGGGGTACTACAATGAGCAGTTCTTC. The variable domain in full, with the rest retrieved from reference TRBV14 and TRBJ2-1, is EAGVTQFPSHSVIEKGQTVTLRCDPISGHDNLYWYRRVMGKEIKFLLHFVKESKQDESGMPNNRFLAERTGGTYSTLKVQPAELEDSGVYFCASSQASDRGYYNEQFFGPGTRLTVL.

This rearrangement joins TRBV6-4 to TRBJ2-6; 11 bases map to TRBD1. Germline CDR1 MRHNA, CDR2 SNTAGT. The trim removed 5 bases at V and 0 bases at J, leaving 3 bases unmatched. This CDR3 contains 17 residues. CDR3 sequence reads: CASSPGQGASGANVLTF. CDR3 nucleotide sequence: TGTGCCAGCAGTCCAGGACAGGGGGCCTCTGGGGCCAACGTCCTGACTTTC.

This chain uses TRBV28 with TRBJ2-4; 10 bases fit TRBD2. The CDR3 runs to 17 residues. CDR1 and CDR2 from the germline V gene are MDHEN and SYDVKM. Trimming took 4 bases from V and 1 from J; bases not matched to a gene: 7. CDR3 bases: TGTGCCAGCAGTTCTCTTATAGCGGGAGGTGCCAAAAACATTCAGTACTTC. Translation: CASSSLIAGGAKNIQYF. Supplemented by reference TRBV28 and TRBJ2-4, the full variable domain reads DVKVTQSSRYLVKRTGEKVFLECVQDMDHENMFWYRQDPGLGLRLIYFSYDVKMKEKGDIPEGYSVSREKKERFSLILESASTNQTSMYLCASSSLIAGGAKNIQYFGAGTRLSVL.

V gene TRBV18 combines with J gene TRBJ2-7, with D unresolved. The CDR3 runs 14 residues. Looked up from germline, CDR1 is KGHSH and CDR2 is LQKENI. Between the trimmed V and J ends, which lost 3 bases and 7 bases, there was a span of 16 bases. In DNA, the CDR3 is TGTGCCAGCTCACCGGATAGAGTCCTGGGGGAGCAGTACTTC. Its protein product is CASSPDRVLGEQYF.

Note on this clone: Possible read error: a much larger clone is one base away. The CDR3 region has the DNA TGCAGCGTTGAAGTTCGGCTAGCGGACACTGGGCAGTTCTTC. Amino acid sequence: CSVEVRLADTGQFF. The gene calls are TRBV29-1 and TRBJ2-1, with 7 bases that match TRBD2. Trimming cost V 1 base and J 12 bases; bases outside gene matches: 12. This CDR3 has 14 residues. CDR1 and CDR2 from the germline V gene are SQVTM and ANQGSEA.

The chain combines TRBV7-9 with TRBJ2-7; 10 positions match TRBD2. There are 19 residues in the CDR3. Germline CDR1 and CDR2: SEHNR and FQNEAQ (reference sequence). Trimming took 1 base from V and 3 from J; bases not matched to a gene: 15. CDR3 in amino acids: CASSLGGTSASYLGYEQYF. The CDR3 DNA reads as TGTGCCAGCAGCTTAGGCGGGACTAGCGCCTCTTATCTCGGCTACGAGCAGTACTTC. The variable domain in full, completed from reference TRBV7-9 and TRBJ2-7, reads DTGVSQNPRHKITKRGQNVTFRCDPISEHNRLYWYRQTLGQGPEFLTYFQNEAQLEKSRLLSDRFSAERPKGSFSTLEIQRTEQGDSAMYLCASSLGGTSASYLGYEQYFGPGTRLTVT.

This clone was detected only a few times. This sequence joins TRBV28 and TRBJ2-1, with 12 bases identical to TRBD2. The CDR3 has 18 residues. The germline V gene encodes CDR1 MDHEN and CDR2 SYDVKM. V lost 5 bases to trimming and J lost 1 base; unmatched junction nucleotides: 9. The CDR3 loop is CASSPLTSGSRSYNEQFF. Written as DNA, the CDR3 is TGTGCCAGCAGTCCCCTGACTAGCGGGAGTCGGTCCTACAATGAGCAGTTCTTC.

The CDR3 loop is CASSLRWGKNEQYF. The CDR3 DNA is TGTGCCAGCAGCCTCAGGTGGGGGAAAAACGAGCAGTACTTC. The genes are TRBV7-8 and TRBJ2-7, with D perhaps being TRBD1 or TRBD2 (5 bases each). Germline V gives CDR1 SGHVS, CDR2 FQNEAQ. Trimming took 5 bases from V and 5 from J, leaving 16 bases between them. The CDR3 runs 14 residues.

This clone was counted only a few times. The chain couples TRBV7-2 to TRBJ2-6, with 8 bases lining up with TRBD1. This CDR3 is built from 15 residues. Germline V gene data show CDR1 as SGHTA and CDR2 as FQGNSA. CDR3: CAAGTGPSGANVLTF. CDR3 nucleotides: TGTGCTGCCGGGACAGGTCCCTCTGGGGCCAACGTCCTGACTTTC.

This clone was counted at least ten times. The J gene is TRBJ2-2, the V gene TRBV11-2; TRBD2 matches at 8 bases. Looked up from germline, CDR1 is SGHAT and CDR2 is FQNNGV. This CDR3 has 17 amino acids. The ends lost 5 bases at V and 7 bases at J; junction bases unmatched: 15. For the CDR3, the DNA is TGTGCCAGCAGCCCAGAATCTAGCGGGCTGGGGGGCGGGGAGCTGTTTTTT. It codes for CASSPESSGLGGGELFF. Full variable domain (missing parts from reference TRBV11-2 and TRBJ2-2): EAGVAQSPRYKIIEKRQSVAFWCNPISGHATLYWYQQILGQGPKLLIQFQNNGVVDDSQLPKDRFSAERLKGVDSTLKIQPAKLEDSAVYLCASSPESSGLGGGELFFGEGSRLTVL.

A single count supports this clone. The gene calls are TRBV18 and TRBJ2-2; perhaps D is TRBD1 or TRBD2 (5 bases each). V gave up 3 bases and J gave up 7 bases, with 12 bases separating them. This CDR3 is built from 14 residues. Germline assignment: CDR1 KGHSH and CDR2 LQKENI. The CDR3 DNA follows: TGTGCCAGCTCACCGTACCGGGGCGACGGGGAGCTGTTTTTT. This translates into CASSPYRGDGELFF.

This clone was seen a few times. The chain uses TRBV14 and TRBJ2-7; D unclear. V dropped 3 bases and J dropped 2 bases, with 8 bases sitting between them. Germline CDR1 is SGHDN and CDR2 is FVKESK. The length of the CDR3 is 13 residues. CDR3 amino acids: CASSQGFPYEQYF. CDR3 coding DNA: TGTGCCAGCAGCCAGGGGTTTCCCTACGAGCAGTACTTC.

The chain joins TRBV18 to TRBJ2-1; a weak D match, TRBD2 (6 bases). Per germline, CDR1 KGHSH and CDR2 LQKENI. The CDR3 is 15 residues long. Trimming pared 4 bases from V and 5 bases from J, leaving 15 bases between. CDR3 region: CASSQNGAGNNEQFF. DNA for the CDR3: TGTGCCAGCTCACAAAATGGGGCGGGAAACAATGAGCAGTTCTTC.

This clone was seen a few times. This sequence joins TRBV11-3 and TRBJ2-1; 8 positions agree with TRBD1. The CDR3 is made up of 14 amino acids. V lost 1 base and J lost 8; bases outside the gene matches: 4. Germline CDR1 and CDR2: SGHNT and YENEEA. The CDR3 region is CASSLGGTGHEQFF. The CDR3 DNA is TGTGCCAGCAGCTTAGGTGGGACAGGCCATGAGCAGTTCTTC.

The gene calls are TRBV29-1 and TRBJ2-5, with 10 bases matching TRBD1. J gave up 3 bases and V 2 bases, and 6 bases lay outside the gene matches. Germline V gene sequence: CDR1 SQVTM, CDR2 ANQGSEA. CDR3 length: 15 residues. CDR3 residues: CSVEPLGTGEETQYF. In DNA form, the CDR3 reads TGCAGCGTTGAACCACTCGGGACAGGGGAAGAGACCCAGTACTTC.

This chain uses TRBV7-3 with TRBJ2-1; D possibly corresponds to TRBD2 (6 bases). V dropped 2 bases and J dropped 7 bases, with 15 bases sitting between them. Germline CDR1 SGHTA, CDR2 FQGTGA. The CDR3 extends over 15 amino acids. The CDR3 DNA reads as TGTGCCAGCAGCTTATCTAGCGACAAGGGAAATGAGCAGTTCTTC. It translates to CASSLSSDKGNEQFF. Complete variable domain (other parts from reference TRBV7-3 and TRBJ2-1): GAGVSQTPSNKVTEKGKYVELRCDPISGHTALYWYRQSLGQGPEFLIYFQGTGAADDSGLPNDRFFAVRPEGSVSTLKIQRTERGDSAVYLCASSLSSDKGNEQFFGPGTRLTVL.

V gene TRBV9 combines with J gene TRBJ2-1; a weak D match, TRBD2 (6 bases). This CDR3 is built from 16 residues. Deletions cut 0 bases from V and 4 bases from J, with 14 bases between. Germline V gene lookup returns CDR1 SGDLS and CDR2 YYNGEE. CDR3 residues: CASSVDRSGQYNEQFF. The CDR3 region has the DNA TGTGCCAGCAGCGTAGATCGTAGCGGCCAATACAATGAGCAGTTCTTC.

This sequence joins TRBV11-3 and TRBJ1-5; D is undetermined. Germline loops: CDR1 SGHNT, CDR2 YENEEA. V lost 0 bases and J lost 5, with 5 bases in between. The CDR3 contains 13 residues. CDR3 DNA: TGTGCCAGCAGCTTAGACGGACATCAGCCCCAGCATTTT. Translating it yields CASSLDGHQPQHF.

This clone was seen just once. The rearrangement links TRBV11-2 to TRBJ1-1; a weak D match, TRBD1 (6 bases). The germline V gene has CDR1 SGHAT and CDR2 FQNNGV. V was shortened by 5 bases and J by 0 bases, with 13 bases between the two germline ends. The CDR3 length is 15 residues. The CDR3 sequence is CASSPLGAMNTEAFF. CDR3 bases: TGTGCCAGCAGCCCGTTGGGGGCCATGAACACTGAAGCTTTCTTT. The full variable domain, rest sourced from reference TRBV11-2 and TRBJ1-1, is EAGVAQSPRYKIIEKRQSVAFWCNPISGHATLYWYQQILGQGPKLLIQFQNNGVVDDSQLPKDRFSAERLKGVDSTLKIQPAKLEDSAVYLCASSPLGAMNTEAFFGQGTRLTVV.

V is TRBV7-2 and J is TRBJ1-2; the D is unclear. The CDR3 is made up of 13 amino acids. Germline CDR1 and CDR2: SGHTA and FQGNSA. The V end was cut by 5 bases, the J end by 0 bases, with 7 bases between. The CDR3 nucleotides are TGTGCCAGCAGCCCCCATGCTAACTATGGCTACACCTTC. It yields the protein CASSPHANYGYTF.

The V and J genes are TRBV7-9 and TRBJ1-2; the match to TRBD1 covers 8 bases. Per germline, CDR1 SEHNR and CDR2 FQNEAQ (reference sequence). J lost 6 bases, V lost 4 bases, and 10 bases had no gene match. The CDR3 sequence is 15 residues long. This CDR3 is CASSSSSGQGNGYTF. Written as DNA, the CDR3 is TGTGCCAGCAGCTCTAGTAGCGGACAGGGCAATGGCTACACCTTC.

The table lists this clone with a count of one. V and J are TRBV11-1 and TRBJ2-2; a possible D gene is TRBD2 (6 bases). The V end lost 3 bases, the J end lost 0 bases, and 11 bases lay between the germline ends. CDR1 SGHAT and CDR2 FQDESV come from the germline V gene (reference sequence). The CDR3 length is 16 residues. The CDR3 DNA is TGTGCCAGCAGCTTTGGGACTTTCGCGAACACCGGGGAGCTGTTTTTT. It codes for CASSFGTFANTGELFF. Supplemented by reference TRBV11-1 and TRBJ2-2, the full variable domain reads EAEVAQSPRYKITEKSQAVAFWCDPISGHATLYWYRQILGQGPELLVQFQDESVVDDSQLPKDRFSAERLKGVDSTLKIQPAELGDSAMYLCASSFGTFANTGELFFGEGSRLTVL.

J is TRBJ2-2 and V is TRBV30; D assignment may be TRBD1 or TRBD2 (5 bases each). The CDR3 extends over 14 amino acids. V lost 6 bases, J lost 3 bases, and 14 bases lay in between. Germline CDR1 is GTSNPN and CDR2 is SVGIG (reference sequence). Here the CDR3 DNA reads TGTGCCTGCCCTTATGGGGGAGACACCGGGGAGCTGTTTTTT. Encoded protein: CACPYGGDTGELFF.

The table lists this clone with a few counts. Sequence at one end of the junction differs from germline and may be a read error. Other DNA variants within this sample encode the same CDR3. This chain connects TRBV6-1 to TRBJ1-5; a possible D gene is TRBD1 (6 bases). Germline-derived CDR1 and CDR2 are MNHNS and SASEGT. The CDR3 spans 13 residues. The CDR3 here is CASSQQGNQPQHF. CDR3 DNA: TGTGCCAGCAGTCAACAGGGCAATCAACCCCAGCATTTT.

The V call is TRBV7-2, the J call TRBJ1-2; 7 positions agree with TRBD1. The trim removed 2 bases at V and 6 bases at J, leaving 6 bases unmatched. The germline V gene encodes CDR1 SGHTA and CDR2 FQGNSA. This CDR3 is built from 14 residues. The CDR3 is CASSLLTGDNGYTF. As DNA, the CDR3 is TGTGCCAGCAGCTTATTAACAGGGGATAATGGCTACACCTTC.

CDR3 in DNA: TGTGCCACCAGCTCACAGGGATACGATGGTGAGCAGTTCTTC. It translates to CATSSQGYDGEQFF. The chain employs TRBV15 and TRBJ2-1; tentatively, D is TRBD1 (6 bases). The CDR3 length is 14 residues. V dropped 5 bases and J dropped 9 bases, with 17 bases sitting between them. Looked up from germline, CDR1 is LNHNV and CDR2 is YYDKDF (reference sequence).